What follows are 9 T cell receptor beta chains derived from one specimen sequenced in a study of T cells in Graves' hyperthyroidism and ophthalmopathy (dated by TCRdb to the late 2010s). Library preparation was by multiplex PCR. Sequencing was carried out with an Illumina HiSeq 2000. Amplification of TCR beta CDR3 regions was carried out from RNA transcripts. The first round of RT-PCR for the TCR CDR3 was performed with the HTBI primer set and the Qiagen OneStep RT-PCR kit. TCRdb reanalyzed the raw reads on its own, using fastp at Q25 for trimming and MiXCR for clone calling, and kept in-frame beta chains. When rows share a CDR3 protein, they turn into one entry using the most common DNA and genes. The sample data list 140,000 or so distinct CDR3 sequences, and approximately 20% of these were observed just once. Roughly 73% of the sample is held by the ten biggest clonotypes. Sequences were obtained from blood. These receptor sequences come from a woman aged 50 to 65 with Graves' hyperthyroidism that later progressed to Graves' ophthalmopathy.

At least ten counts were recorded for this clonotype. The chain links TRBV27 to TRBJ2-7; 7 bases map to TRBD1. This CDR3 spans 15 amino acids. The ends lost 5 bases at V and 0 bases at J; junction bases unmatched: 7. Germline V CDR1 and CDR2: MNHEY, SMNVEV (reference sequence). CDR3 loop: CASSQRQGISYEQYF. As DNA, the CDR3 is TGTGCCAGCAGTCAACGACAGGGCATCTCCTACGAGCAGTACTTC.

The chain has TRBV7-8 and TRBJ1-3; 7 bases fit TRBD1. The CDR3 is made up of 16 amino acids. V shed 6 bases, J shed 4 bases, and the junction held 12 bases outside the gene matches. Germline values: CDR1 SGHVS, CDR2 FQNEAQ. The CDR3 reads CASRIGGRDSGNTIYF. In DNA, the CDR3 is TGTGCCAGCAGGATAGGGGGGAGGGACAGCGGAAACACCATATATTTT.

This clonotype was seen more than once but under ten times. The gene calls are TRBV5-8 and TRBJ2-3; D is unresolved. The length of the CDR3 is 13 residues. V shed 1 base and J shed 6 bases, with 9 bases lying between them. The germline V gene encodes CDR1 SGHTS and CDR2 YDEGEE. Written as DNA, the CDR3 is TGTGCCAGCAGCTTGTCCCAGAGGGATACGCAGTATTTT. Protein sequence: CASSLSQRDTQYF.

This clonotype was observed many times. This chain uses TRBV11-2 with TRBJ2-1; D is unresolved. Germline values: CDR1 SGHAT, CDR2 FQNNGV. The CDR3 covers 15 residues. Trimming removed 1 base from V and 8 bases from J, with 15 bases in between. The CDR3 spells CASSLGLGSTDEQFF. In nucleotides, the CDR3 is TGTGCCAGCAGCTTAGGCCTAGGCTCTACAGATGAGCAGTTCTTC.

This clonotype was detected ten times or more. The gene calls are TRBV25-1 and TRBJ2-7; 8 positions match TRBD1. V shed 3 bases and J 2 bases; nucleotides not matched to a gene: 6. The CDR3 runs 15 residues. Germline CDR1 MGHDK, CDR2 SYGVNS. The CDR3 sequence is CASSEEDRGPYEQYF. The CDR3 DNA sequence: TGTGCCAGCAGTGAGGAAGACAGGGGTCCCTACGAGCAGTACTTC.

This clonotype was found many times. The chain couples TRBV5-5 to TRBJ2-3, with D tentatively TRBD2 (6 bases). Trimming cost V 4 bases and J 2 bases, with 14 bases left between them. Germline V CDR1 and CDR2: SGHKS, YYEKEE (reference sequence). CDR3 length: 15 amino acids. The CDR3 DNA is TGTGCCAGCAGCGGAGGGCTGTCGGACACAGATACGCAGTATTTT. This gives the protein CASSGGLSDTDTQYF. The complete variable domain, with remaining parts taken from reference TRBV5-5 and TRBJ2-3, reads DAGVTQSPTHLIKTRGQQVTLRCSPISGHKSVSWYQQVLGQGPQFIFQYYEKEERGRGNFPDRFSARQFPNYSSELNVNALLLGDSALYLCASSGGLSDTDTQYFGPGTRLTVL.

The chain couples TRBV20-1 to TRBJ2-5, with D perhaps being TRBD1 or TRBD2 (5 bases each). Germline V gene sequence: CDR1 DFQATT, CDR2 SNEGSKA (reference sequence). CDR3 length equals 13 residues. V gave up 0 bases and J gave up 5 bases, with 10 bases separating them. In DNA, the CDR3 is TGCAGTGCTAGAGATGGGGGTGGCGAGACCCAGTACTTC. It yields the protein CSARDGGGETQYF.

The table lists this clonotype with a count of one. The genes are TRBV7-2 and TRBJ2-5, with a tentative D call TRBD2 (7 bases). The V and J ends lost 1 base and 5 bases respectively, with 23 bases between them. CDR3 length: 18 residues. The germline V gene has CDR1 SGHTA and CDR2 FQGNSA. The CDR3 here is CASSLVRGGRSLRETQYF. The CDR3 DNA sequence: TGTGCCAGCAGCTTAGTAAGGGGGGGACGGTCCTTGCGGGAGACCCAGTACTTC.

This clonotype was observed many times. The chain joins TRBV3-1 to TRBJ2-7; D perhaps matches TRBD1 (5 bases). This CDR3 has 14 amino acids. Germline CDR1 LGHDT, CDR2 YNNKEL (reference sequence). Trimming took off 4 bases at V and 3 bases at J, with 13 bases between the two ends. In nucleotides, the CDR3 is TGTGCCAGCAGCCCGACGGACAAATTCTACGAGCAGTACTTC. Amino acids: CASSPTDKFYEQYF.